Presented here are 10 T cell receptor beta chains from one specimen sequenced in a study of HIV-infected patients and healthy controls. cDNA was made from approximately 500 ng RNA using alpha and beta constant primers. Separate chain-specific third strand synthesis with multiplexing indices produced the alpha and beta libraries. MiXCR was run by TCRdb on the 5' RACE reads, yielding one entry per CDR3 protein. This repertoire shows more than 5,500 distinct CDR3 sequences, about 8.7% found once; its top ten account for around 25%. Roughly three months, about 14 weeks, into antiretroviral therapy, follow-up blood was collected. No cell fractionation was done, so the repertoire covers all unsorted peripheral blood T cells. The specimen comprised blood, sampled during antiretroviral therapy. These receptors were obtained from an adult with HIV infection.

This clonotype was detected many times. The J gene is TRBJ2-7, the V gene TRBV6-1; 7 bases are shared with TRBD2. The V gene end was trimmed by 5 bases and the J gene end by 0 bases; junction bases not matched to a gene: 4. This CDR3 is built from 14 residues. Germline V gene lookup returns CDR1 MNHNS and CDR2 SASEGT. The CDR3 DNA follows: TGTGCCAGCAGTCCTCGGACTAGCTCCTACGAGCAGTACTTC. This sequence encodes CASSPRTSSYEQYF.

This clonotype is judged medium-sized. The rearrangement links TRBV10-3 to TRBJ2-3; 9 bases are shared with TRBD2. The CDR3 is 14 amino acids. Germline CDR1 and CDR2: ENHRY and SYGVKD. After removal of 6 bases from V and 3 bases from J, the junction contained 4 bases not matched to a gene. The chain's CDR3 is CAIRGAGGTDTQYF. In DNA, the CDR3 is TGTGCCATCAGGGGAGCGGGAGGAACAGATACGCAGTATTTT.

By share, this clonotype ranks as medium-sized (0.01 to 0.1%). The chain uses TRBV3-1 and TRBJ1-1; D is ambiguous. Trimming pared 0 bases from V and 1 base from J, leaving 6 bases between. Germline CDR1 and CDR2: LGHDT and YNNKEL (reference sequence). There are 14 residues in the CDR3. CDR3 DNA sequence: TGTGCCAGCAGCCAAGACTCAGCGAACACTGAAGCTTTCTTT. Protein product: CASSQDSANTEAFF.

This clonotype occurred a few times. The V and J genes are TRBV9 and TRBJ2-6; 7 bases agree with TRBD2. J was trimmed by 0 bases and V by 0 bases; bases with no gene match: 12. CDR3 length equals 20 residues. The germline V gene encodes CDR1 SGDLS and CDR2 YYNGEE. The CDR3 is CASSVGGNLGGVSGANVLTF. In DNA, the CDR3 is TGTGCCAGCAGCGTAGGAGGAAACTTGGGGGGGGTCTCTGGGGCCAACGTCCTGACTTTC. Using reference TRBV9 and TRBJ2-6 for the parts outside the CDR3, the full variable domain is DSGVTQTPKHLITATGQRVTLRCSPRSGDLSVYWYQQSLDQGLQFLIQYYNGEERAKGNILERFSAQQFPDLHSELNLSSLELGDSALYFCASSVGGNLGGVSGANVLTFGAGSRLTVL.

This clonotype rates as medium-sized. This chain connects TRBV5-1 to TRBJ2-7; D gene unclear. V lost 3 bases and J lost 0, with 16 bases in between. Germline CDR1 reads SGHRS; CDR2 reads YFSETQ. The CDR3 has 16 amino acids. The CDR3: CASSSTTLSSSYEQYF. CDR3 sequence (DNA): TGCGCCAGCAGCTCCACGACCCTGTCCAGCTCCTACGAGCAGTACTTC.

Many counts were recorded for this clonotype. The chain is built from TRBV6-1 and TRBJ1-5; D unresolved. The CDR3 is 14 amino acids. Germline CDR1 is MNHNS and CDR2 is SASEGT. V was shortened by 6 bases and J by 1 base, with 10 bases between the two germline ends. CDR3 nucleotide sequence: TGTGCCAGCAGCGAACAGAGGAGCAATCAGCCCCAGCATTTT. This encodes CASSEQRSNQPQHF.

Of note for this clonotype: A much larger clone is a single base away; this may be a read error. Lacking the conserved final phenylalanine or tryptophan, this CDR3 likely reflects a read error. The CDR3 DNA reads as TGTGCCAGCAGTAGCGTCAGGAACGCGGAGACCCAGTACCTC. Amino acid sequence: CASSSVRNAETQYL. This chain joins TRBV6-6 and TRBJ2-5; D unclear. Trimming pared 5 bases from V and 5 bases from J, leaving 15 bases between. The CDR3 runs to 14 residues. The germline V gene encodes CDR1 MNHNY and CDR2 SVGAGI (reference sequence).

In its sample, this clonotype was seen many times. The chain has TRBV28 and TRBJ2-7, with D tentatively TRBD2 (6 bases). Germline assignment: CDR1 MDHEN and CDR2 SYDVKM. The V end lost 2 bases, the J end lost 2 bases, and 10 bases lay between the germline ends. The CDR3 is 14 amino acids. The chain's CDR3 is CASSLLASAYEQYF. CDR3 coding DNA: TGTGCCAGCAGTTTACTAGCGTCTGCCTACGAGCAGTACTTC.

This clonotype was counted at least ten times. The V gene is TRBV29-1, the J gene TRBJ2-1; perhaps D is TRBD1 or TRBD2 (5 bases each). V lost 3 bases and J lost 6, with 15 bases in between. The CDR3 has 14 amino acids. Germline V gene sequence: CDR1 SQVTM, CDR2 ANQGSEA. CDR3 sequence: CSVEPGTGTNEQFF. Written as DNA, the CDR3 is TGCAGCGTTGAGCCCGGGACGGGCACCAATGAGCAGTTCTTC.

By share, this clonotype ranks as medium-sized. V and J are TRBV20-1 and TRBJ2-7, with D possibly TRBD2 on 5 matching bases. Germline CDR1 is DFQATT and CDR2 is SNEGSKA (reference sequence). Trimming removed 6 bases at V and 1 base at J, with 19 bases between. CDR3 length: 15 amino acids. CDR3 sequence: CSANPSSGMSYEQYF. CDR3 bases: TGCAGTGCGAATCCCTCGTCCGGGATGTCCTACGAGCAGTACTTC.